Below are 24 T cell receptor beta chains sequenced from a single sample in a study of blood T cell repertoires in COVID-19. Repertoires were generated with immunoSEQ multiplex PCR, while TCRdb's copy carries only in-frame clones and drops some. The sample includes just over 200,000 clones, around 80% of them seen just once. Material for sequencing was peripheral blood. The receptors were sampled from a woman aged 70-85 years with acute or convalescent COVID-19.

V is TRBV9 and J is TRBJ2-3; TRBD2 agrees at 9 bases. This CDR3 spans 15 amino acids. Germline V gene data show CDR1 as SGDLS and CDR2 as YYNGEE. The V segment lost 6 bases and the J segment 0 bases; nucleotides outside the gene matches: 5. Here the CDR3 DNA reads TGTGCCAGCACCCGGCGGGAGGGAAGCACAGATACGCAGTATTTT. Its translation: CASTRREGSTDTQYF.

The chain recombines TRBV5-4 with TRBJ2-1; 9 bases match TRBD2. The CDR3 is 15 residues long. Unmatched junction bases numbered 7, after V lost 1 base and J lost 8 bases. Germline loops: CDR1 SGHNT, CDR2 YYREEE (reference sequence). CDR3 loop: CASSLWASGNDEQFF. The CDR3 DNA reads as TGTGCCAGCAGCTTGTGGGCTAGCGGGAACGATGAGCAGTTCTTC.

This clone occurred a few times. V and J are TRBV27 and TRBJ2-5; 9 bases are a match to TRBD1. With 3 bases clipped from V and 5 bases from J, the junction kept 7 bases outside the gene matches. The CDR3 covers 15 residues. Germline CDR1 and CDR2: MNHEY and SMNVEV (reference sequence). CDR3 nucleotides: TGTGCCAGCAGTTTGGACACAGGGGGCAGGGAGACCCAGTACTTC. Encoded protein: CASSLDTGGRETQYF.

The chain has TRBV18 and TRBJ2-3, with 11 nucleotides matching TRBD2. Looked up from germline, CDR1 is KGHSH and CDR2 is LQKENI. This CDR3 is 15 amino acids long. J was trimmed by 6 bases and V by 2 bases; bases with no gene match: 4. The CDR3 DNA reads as TGTGCCAGCTCACCAGGACTAGCGGGCTTGGATACGCAGTATTTT. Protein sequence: CASSPGLAGLDTQYF. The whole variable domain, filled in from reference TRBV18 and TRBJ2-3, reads NAGVMQNPRHLVRRRGQEARLRCSPMKGHSHVYWYRQLPEEGLKFMVYLQKENIIDESGMPKERFSAEFPKEGPSILRIQQVVRGDSAAYFCASSPGLAGLDTQYFGPGTRLTVL.

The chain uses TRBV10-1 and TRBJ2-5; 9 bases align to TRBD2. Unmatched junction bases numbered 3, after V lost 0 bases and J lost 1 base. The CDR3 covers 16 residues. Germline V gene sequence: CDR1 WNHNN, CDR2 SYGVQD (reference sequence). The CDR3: CASSESGAGGQETQYF. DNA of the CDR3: TGCGCCAGCAGTGAGTCGGGAGCGGGGGGCCAAGAGACCCAGTACTTC.

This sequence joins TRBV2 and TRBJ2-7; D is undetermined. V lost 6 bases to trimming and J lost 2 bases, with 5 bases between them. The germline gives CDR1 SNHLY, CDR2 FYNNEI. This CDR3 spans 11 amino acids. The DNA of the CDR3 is TGTGCCAGCAGACTGACCTACGAGCAGTACTTC. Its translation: CASRLTYEQYF. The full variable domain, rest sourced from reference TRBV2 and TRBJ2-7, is EPEVTQTPSHQVTQMGQEVILRCVPISNHLYFYWYRQILGQKVEFLVSFYNNEISEKSEIFDDQFSVERPDGSNFTLKIRSTKLEDSAMYFCASRLTYEQYFGPGTRLTVT.

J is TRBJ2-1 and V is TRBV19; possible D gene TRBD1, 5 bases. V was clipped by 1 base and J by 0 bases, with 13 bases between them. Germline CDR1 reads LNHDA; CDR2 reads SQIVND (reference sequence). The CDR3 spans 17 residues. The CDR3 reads CASSIGGGGRSYNEQFF. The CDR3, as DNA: TGTGCCAGTAGTATAGGGGGCGGCGGACGCTCCTACAATGAGCAGTTCTTC. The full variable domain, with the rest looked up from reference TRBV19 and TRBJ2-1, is DGGITQSPKYLFRKEGQNVTLSCEQNLNHDAMYWYRQDPGQGLRLIYYSQIVNDFQKGDIAEGYSVSREKKESFPLTVTSAQKNPTAFYLCASSIGGGGRSYNEQFFGPGTRLTVL.

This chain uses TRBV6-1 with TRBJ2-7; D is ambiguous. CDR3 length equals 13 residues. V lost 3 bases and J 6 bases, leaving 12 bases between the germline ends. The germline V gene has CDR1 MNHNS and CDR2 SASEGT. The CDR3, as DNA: TGTGCCAGCAGTGATGGCCCTCAATTCGAGCAGTACTTC. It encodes CASSDGPQFEQYF.

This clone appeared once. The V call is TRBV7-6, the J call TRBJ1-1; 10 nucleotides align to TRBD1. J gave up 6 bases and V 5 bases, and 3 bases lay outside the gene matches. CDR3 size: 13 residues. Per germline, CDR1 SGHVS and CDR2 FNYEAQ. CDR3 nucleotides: TGTGCCAGCAGCCGGGACAGGGGATCTGAAGCTTTCTTT. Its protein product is CASSRDRGSEAFF.

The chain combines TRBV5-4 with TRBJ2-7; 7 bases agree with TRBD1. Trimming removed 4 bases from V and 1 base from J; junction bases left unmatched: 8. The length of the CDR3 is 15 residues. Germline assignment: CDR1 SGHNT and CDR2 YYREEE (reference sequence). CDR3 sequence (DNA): TGTGCCAGCAGCACCCGGGACAGTGTTTCCTACGAGCAGTACTTC. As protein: CASSTRDSVSYEQYF.

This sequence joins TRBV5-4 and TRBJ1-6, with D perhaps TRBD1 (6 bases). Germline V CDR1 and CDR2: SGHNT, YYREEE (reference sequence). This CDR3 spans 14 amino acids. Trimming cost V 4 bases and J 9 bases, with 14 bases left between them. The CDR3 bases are TGTGCCAGCAGCCCAGGGGATATCGGTTCACCCCTCCACTTT. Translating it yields CASSPGDIGSPLHF. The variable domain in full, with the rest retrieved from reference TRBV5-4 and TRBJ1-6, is ETGVTQSPTHLIKTRGQQVTLRCSSQSGHNTVSWYQQALGQGPQFIFQYYREEENGRGNFPPRFSGLQFPNYSSELNVNALELDDSALYLCASSPGDIGSPLHFGNGTRLTVT.

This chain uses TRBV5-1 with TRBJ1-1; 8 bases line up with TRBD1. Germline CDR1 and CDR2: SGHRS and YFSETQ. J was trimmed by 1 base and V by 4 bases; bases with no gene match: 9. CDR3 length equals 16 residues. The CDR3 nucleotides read TGCGCCAGCAGCGTAGGACAGGGTATAGGGAACACTGAAGCTTTCTTT. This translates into CASSVGQGIGNTEAFF. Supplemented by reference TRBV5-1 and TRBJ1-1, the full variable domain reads KAGVTQTPRYLIKTRGQQVTLSCSPISGHRSVSWYQQTPGQGLQFLFEYFSETQRNKGNFPGRFSGRQFSNSRSEMNVSTLELGDSALYLCASSVGQGIGNTEAFFGQGTRLTVV.

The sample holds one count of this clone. In DNA form, the CDR3 reads TGTGCCAGCAGCCCAAGGACAGGGTTGCAAGAGACCCAGTACTTC. As protein: CASSPRTGLQETQYF. J is TRBJ2-5 and V is TRBV7-2; 8 bases line up with TRBD1. J gave up 2 bases and V 5 bases, and 7 bases lay outside the gene matches. CDR1 is SGHTA, CDR2 FQGNSA, per germline. CDR3 size: 15 residues.

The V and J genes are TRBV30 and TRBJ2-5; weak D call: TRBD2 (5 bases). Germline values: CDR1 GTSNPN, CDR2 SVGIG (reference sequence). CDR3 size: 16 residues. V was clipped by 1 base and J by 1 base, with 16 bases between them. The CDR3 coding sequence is TGTGCCTGGAGTGCAGCCGGACTTTCGGGCCAAGAGACCCAGTACTTC. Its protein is CAWSAAGLSGQETQYF. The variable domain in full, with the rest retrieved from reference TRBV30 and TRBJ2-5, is SQTIHQWPATLVQPVGSPLSLECTVEGTSNPNLYWYRQAAGRGLQLLFYSVGIGQISSEVPQNLSASRPQDRQFILSSKKLLLSDSGFYLCAWSAAGLSGQETQYFGPGTRLLVL.

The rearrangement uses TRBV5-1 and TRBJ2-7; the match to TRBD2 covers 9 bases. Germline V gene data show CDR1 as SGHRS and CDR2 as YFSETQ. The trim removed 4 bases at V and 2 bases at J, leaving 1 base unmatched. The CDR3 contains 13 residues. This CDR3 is CASSLAGTYEQYF. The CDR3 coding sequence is TGCGCCAGCAGCCTAGCGGGAACCTACGAGCAGTACTTC.

This CDR3 reads CAIRGGGGQDTQYF. DNA of the CDR3: TGTGCCATCAGGGGAGGCGGCGGCCAAGATACGCAGTATTTT. The chain recombines TRBV10-3 with TRBJ2-3; tentatively, D is TRBD2 (6 bases). The CDR3 length is 14 residues. Trimming removed 6 bases from V and 5 bases from J, with 15 bases in between. Germline CDR1 is ENHRY and CDR2 is SYGVKD.

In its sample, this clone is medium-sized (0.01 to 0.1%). CDR3 residues: CASSYGGGTDTQYF. DNA of the CDR3: TGTGCCAGCAGTTATGGCGGCGGCACAGATACGCAGTATTTT. This sequence joins TRBV28 and TRBJ2-3; D gene ambiguous. This CDR3 contains 14 residues. Per the germline V gene, CDR1 is MDHEN and CDR2 is SYDVKM. Trimming took off 4 bases at V and 1 base at J, with 9 bases between the two ends.

CDR3 sequence reads: CASSLRAGGTEAFF. CDR3 coding DNA: TGTGCCAGCAGTCTCCGGGCAGGGGGGACTGAAGCTTTCTTT. This chain uses TRBV6-5 with TRBJ1-1, with TRBD1 identical over 7 bases. The CDR3 extends over 14 amino acids. V shed 5 bases, J shed 5 bases, and the junction held 8 bases outside the gene matches. Germline V CDR1 and CDR2: MNHEY, SVGAGI.

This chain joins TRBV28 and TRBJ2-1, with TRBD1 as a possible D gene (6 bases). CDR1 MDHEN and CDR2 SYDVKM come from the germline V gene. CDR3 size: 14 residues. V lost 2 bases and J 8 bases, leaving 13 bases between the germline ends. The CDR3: CASSLGVGADEQFF. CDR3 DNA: TGTGCCAGCAGTTTAGGTGTGGGGGCGGATGAGCAGTTCTTC.

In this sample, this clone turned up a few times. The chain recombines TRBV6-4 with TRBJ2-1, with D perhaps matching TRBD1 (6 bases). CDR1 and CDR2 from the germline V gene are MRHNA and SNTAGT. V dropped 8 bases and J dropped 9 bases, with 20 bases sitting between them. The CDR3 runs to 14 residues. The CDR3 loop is CASSPGAHGGEQFF. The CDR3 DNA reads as TGTGCCAGCTCTCCAGGGGCTCATGGCGGTGAGCAGTTCTTC.

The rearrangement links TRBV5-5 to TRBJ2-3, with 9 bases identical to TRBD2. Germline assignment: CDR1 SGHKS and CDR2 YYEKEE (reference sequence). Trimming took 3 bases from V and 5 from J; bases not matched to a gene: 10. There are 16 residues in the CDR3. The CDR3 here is CASSSTSGHWRDTQYF. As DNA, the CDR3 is TGTGCCAGCAGCTCTACTAGCGGGCACTGGAGAGATACGCAGTATTTT.

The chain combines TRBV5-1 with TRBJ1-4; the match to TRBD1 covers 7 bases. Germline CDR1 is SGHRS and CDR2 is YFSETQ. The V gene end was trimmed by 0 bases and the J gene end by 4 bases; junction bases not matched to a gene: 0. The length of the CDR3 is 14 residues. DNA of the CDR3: TGCGCCAGCAGCTTGGACAGGGGTAATGAAAAACTGTTTTTT. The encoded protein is CASSLDRGNEKLFF.

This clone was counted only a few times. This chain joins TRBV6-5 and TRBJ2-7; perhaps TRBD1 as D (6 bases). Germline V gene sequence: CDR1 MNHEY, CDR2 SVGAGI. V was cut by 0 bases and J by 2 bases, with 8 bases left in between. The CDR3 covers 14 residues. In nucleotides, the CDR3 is TGTGCCAGCAGTTACTCGGCAGGGGCCTACGAGCAGTACTTC. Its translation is CASSYSAGAYEQYF.

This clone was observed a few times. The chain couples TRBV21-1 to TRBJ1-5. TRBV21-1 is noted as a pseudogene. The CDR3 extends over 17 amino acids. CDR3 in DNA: TGTGCCAGCAGCCCCATCTCAAACGGTATGAGCAATCAGCCCCAGCATTTT. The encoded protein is CASSPISNGMSNQPQHF.